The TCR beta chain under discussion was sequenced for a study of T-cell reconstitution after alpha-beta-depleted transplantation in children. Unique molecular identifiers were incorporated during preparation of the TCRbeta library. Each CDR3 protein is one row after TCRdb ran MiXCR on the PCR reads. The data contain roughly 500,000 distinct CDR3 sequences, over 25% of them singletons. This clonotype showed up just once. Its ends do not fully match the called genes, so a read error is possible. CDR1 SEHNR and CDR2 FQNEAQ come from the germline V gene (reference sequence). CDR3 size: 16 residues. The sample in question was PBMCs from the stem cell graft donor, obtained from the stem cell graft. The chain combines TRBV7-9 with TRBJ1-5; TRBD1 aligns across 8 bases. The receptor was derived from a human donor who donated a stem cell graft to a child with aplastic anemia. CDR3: CASSLAAGGYNQPQHF. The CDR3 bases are TGTGCCAGCAGCCTAGCCGCAGGGGGCTACAATCAGCCCCAGCATTTT.